A selection of T cell receptor beta chains follows, all from one sample in a study of cytomegalovirus exposure and HLA in healthy donors. The data were produced by immunoSEQ multiplex PCR, yet TCRdb's version contains in-frame clones alone and is incomplete. The sample yields around 140,000 clones, around four fifths seen once. The sample was PBMCs. The receptors originated from a woman aged 50 to 65 in good health and CMV-seropositive. The CDR3 runs from the conserved cysteine through the conserved F or W. A D gene is named only where the DNA matches it firmly. Some rows have no size entry. The others give once, few or many, or a class for an expanded clone.

.	TRBV28	TRBD1	TRBJ2-3	TGTGCCAGCAGCGCTGGGCTTACAGGGGGAGATACGCAGTATTTT	CASSAGLTGGDTQYF
.	TRBV6-6	TRBD2	TRBJ2-1	TGTGCCAGCAGTCAATTAGCGGGTAGTTTCAATGAGCAGTTCTTC	CASSQLAGSFNEQFF
.	TRBV6-6	.	TRBJ1-5	TGTGCCAGCAGTTTCAGCCAGGGGAATCAGCCCCAGCATTTT	CASSFSQGNQPQHF
.	TRBV4-1	.	TRBJ1-1	TGCGCCAGCAGCCAAGCCACGTCGAGGCGGATTTACACTGAAGCTTTCTTT	CASSQATSRRIYTEAFF
few	TRBV5-1	.	TRBJ2-2	TGCGCCAGCAGCTTAGCGGCGAACACCGGGGAGCTGTTTTTT	CASSLAANTGELFF
once	TRBV7-9	.	TRBJ1-2	TGTGCCAGCAGCTTAGCGGGCAGCATATATGGCTACACCTTC	CASSLAGSIYGYTF
.	TRBV4-3	.	TRBJ2-3	TGCGCCAGCAGCCGGGACTCCGGGGGCACAGATACGCAGTATTTT	CASSRDSGGTDTQYF
.	TRBV11-2	TRBD1	TRBJ2-7	TGTGCCAGCAGCATCCTAGACAGGGAAGGGTACGAGCAGTACTTC	CASSILDREGYEQYF
few	TRBV11-1	.	TRBJ2-7	TGTGCCAGCAGCTTACACCTACAGAGCTCCTACGAGCAGTACTTC	CASSLHLQSSYEQYF
.	TRBV7-6	TRBD2	TRBJ2-3	TGTGCCAGCAGCTTAGACATAGGCGGGGGGGTATTCACAGATACGCAGTATTTT	CASSLDIGGGVFTDTQYF
.	TRBV7-9	TRBD1	TRBJ1-5	TGTGCCAGCAGCTTAACAGGGGCGAATCAGCCCCAGCATTTT	CASSLTGANQPQHF
.	TRBV5-1	TRBD1	TRBJ2-1	TGCGCCAGCAGCCCCCAGGGGGCCCTAACCTACAATGAGCAGTTCTTC	CASSPQGALTYNEQFF
once	TRBV11-3	.	TRBJ2-2	TGTGCCAGCAGTACATGGCCCGGGGAGCTGTTTTTT	CASSTWPGELFF
.	TRBV19	.	TRBJ1-1	TGTGCCAGTAGGGACGGAGGGGGGGGATCCACTGAAGCTTTCTTT	CASRDGGGGSTEAFF
.	TRBV7-8	TRBD1	TRBJ1-5	TGTGCCAGCAGCTTACTCCGGAGACAGGGGAGGTTTGGTCAGCCCCAGCATTTT	CASSLLRRQGRFGQPQHF
.	TRBV7-3	.	TRBJ2-1	TGTGCCAGCAGCTTAGGGCCCCAATACAATGAGCAGTTCTTC	CASSLGPQYNEQFF
.	TRBV18	TRBD1	TRBJ1-6	TGTGCCAGCTCACTAAGCGGACAGGGCTATAATTCACCCCTCCACTTT	CASSLSGQGYNSPLHF
.	TRBV2	TRBD1	TRBJ2-2	TGTGCCAGCAGTGGTGTGACAGGGTACACCGGGGAGCTGTTTTTT	CASSGVTGYTGELFF
once	TRBV7-9	.	TRBJ2-6	TGTGCCAGCAGCCAGAATACTGGGGCCAACGTCCTGACTTTC	CASSQNTGANVLTF
once	TRBV2	.	TRBJ1-5	TGTGCCAGCAGTGGGGCTGGAGGAGGCCCTAATCAGCCCCAGCATTTT	CASSGAGGGPNQPQHF
.	TRBV19	TRBD2	TRBJ2-2	TGTGCCAGTAAGGGGACTAGCGGGTCCTTCGCCGGGGAGCTGTTTTTT	CASKGTSGSFAGELFF
once	TRBV29-1	TRBD2	TRBJ2-3	TGCAGCGTTGGCGGGTCGGGGGGTCTATTTAGCACAGATACGCAGTATTTT	CSVGGSGGLFSTDTQYF
.	TRBV7-2	.	TRBJ1-1	TGTGCCAGCAGCCCCATGGGGGCGATGGGGGCGACTGAAGCTTTCTTT	CASSPMGAMGATEAFF
.	TRBV5-4	TRBD1	TRBJ2-7	TGTGCCAGCAGGGTTGACAGGGGAGTTGACGAGCAGTACTTC	CASRVDRGVDEQYF
.	TRBV19	TRBD1	TRBJ2-7	TGTGCCAGTAGTATAGCTGGGACAGGGCCGATCGAGCAGTACTTC	CASSIAGTGPIEQYF
few	TRBV7-9	.	TRBJ2-1	TGTGCCAGCAGCTTTAGACTTAATCCCTACAATGAGCAGTTCTTC	CASSFRLNPYNEQFF
.	TRBV2	TRBD2	TRBJ2-1	TGTGCCAGCCTGCGGGAGTTCGGCAATGAGCAGTTCTTC	CASLREFGNEQFF
.	TRBV30	.	TRBJ2-7	TGTGCCGGCTCCCAAGGAGTCTACGAGCAGTACTTC	CAGSQGVYEQYF
.	TRBV7-2	.	TRBJ1-1	TGTGCCAGCAGCCCCGACAGTATGAACACTGAAGCTTTCTTT	CASSPDSMNTEAFF
.	TRBV19	TRBD1	TRBJ1-1	TGTGCCAGTAGTGTCCTCTCCCTTTTAAACAGGGGGGAAGCTTTCTTT	CASSVLSLLNRGEAFF
.	TRBV4-1	TRBD1	TRBJ1-5	TGCGCCAGCAGCCGAGGCGGGATAGTGGGACAGGGCTATCAGCCCCAGCATTTT	CASSRGGIVGQGYQPQHF
once	TRBV14	TRBD2	TRBJ2-5	TGTGCCAGCAGCCAACGATGGAGCGGGGGAATGGAGACCCAGTACTTC	CASSQRWSGGMETQYF
.	TRBV6-5	.	TRBJ2-3	TGTGCCAGCAGTTACCCCGGCACAGATACGCAGTATTTT	CASSYPGTDTQYF
.	TRBV27	TRBD1	TRBJ1-4	TGTGCCAGTAAGCCCGGGACAGCTAATGAAAAACTGTTTTTT	CASKPGTANEKLFF
.	TRBV18	.	TRBJ1-5	TGTGCCAGCTCCTCGGGGGGCGGAAGCAATCAGCCCCAGCATTTT	CASSSGGGSNQPQHF
few	TRBV10-3	.	TRBJ1-1	TGTGCCATCAGTGAATGGGGGGGAGGGGGTATGAACACTGAAGCTTTCTTT	CAISEWGGGGMNTEAFF
.	TRBV27	.	TRBJ2-4	TGTGCCAGCAGTTTGGGGGCGGATTGGGACATTCAGTACTTC	CASSLGADWDIQYF
.	TRBV5-1	.	TRBJ1-1	TGCGCCAGCAGCCCGGGGGGTGGTTCCACTGAAGCTTTCTTT	CASSPGGGSTEAFF
.	TRBV10-3	.	TRBJ1-3	TGTGCCATCAGTGAACCCGCGGACTCTGGAAACACCATATATTTT	CAISEPADSGNTIYF
.	TRBV19	.	TRBJ1-1	TGTGCCAGTAGTATAGATATGAACACTGAAGCTTTCTTT	CASSIDMNTEAFF
.	TRBV7-3	TRBD2	TRBJ2-7	TGTGCCAGCAGCTTACTAGCGGGGAGTTACGAGCAGTACTTC	CASSLLAGSYEQYF
.	TRBV9	.	TRBJ2-7	TGTGCCAGCAGCCCCTGGGGGGAATCCTACGAGCAGTACTTC	CASSPWGESYEQYF
.	TRBV7-2	TRBD2	TRBJ2-5	TGTGCCAGCAGCCGTATGACTAGCGGCCAAGAGACCCAGTACTTC	CASSRMTSGQETQYF
.	TRBV28	TRBD1	TRBJ2-7	TGTGCCAGCAGTTTCACCTGGACAGGCTCCTACGAGCAGTACTTC	CASSFTWTGSYEQYF
.	TRBV2	.	TRBJ2-1	TGTGCCAGGGGAAGAACAGGGCAGTTTGGGTACAATGAGCAGTTCTTC	CARGRTGQFGYNEQFF